This TCR beta chain was captured by sequencing in a study of monozygotic twins with cystic fibrosis (dated by TCRdb to about 2021). Concerning the study at large: About 3 micrograms of fragmented DNA went through 15 PCR cycles to produce barcoded libraries. TCR beta repertoires were compared within and between 16 monozygotic twin pairs with cystic fibrosis so that genetic influence on V and J gene usage could be assessed. Made up mostly of children and adolescents, the cohort included ten female and six male twin pairs ranging in age from roughly 2.0 to 40 years, with a median of about 9.2 years. On the day blood was drawn, the twins' weight-for-height and FEVPerc (FEV1 disease centile) were ranked against those of the roughly 990 cohort participants. Data for three of the twin pairs had been reported previously in another context.

TCR beta CDR3 regions were amplified by multiplex PCR with the immunoSEQ immune profiling system according to the manufacturer's instructions. An Illumina NextSeq system was used to carry out the sequencing. The study's own analysis went as follows. The immunoSEQ Analyzer platform handled processing of the sequence data, and clonality was calculated by taking the square root of Simpson's index of productive rearrangements. Jensen-Shannon distance served as the measure of similarity in V and J usage, while OLGA was used to compute CDR3 generation probabilities. Shared CDR3 sequences were searched against the immuneACCESS database (August 2020) and VDJdb (December 2020). TCRdb's version of the immuneACCESS table is confined to in-frame rearrangements and falls short of the full clone set. An unresolved V gene accounts for under half of the shortfall where checked; the remainder is of unknown origin. That table supplies the V and J calls and clone size; D and trimming were determined from the DNA. The sample data list 14,000 or so clones, and 80% to 90% of these were observed just once. The ten largest clones add up to 0.65% to 0.8% of the sample.

The twin pairs came from the European Cystic Fibrosis Twin and Sibling Study Cohort, a cohort that recruited patients from over a hundred CF clinics across 14 European countries. Zygosity and CFTR genotype were confirmed in-house, and zygosity was tested by multiplex PCR of nine short tandem repeat loci. Peripheral blood was taken from each twin, and clinical parameters were recorded on the day of blood sampling. Phenol/chloroform extraction was used to isolate genomic DNA from peripheral blood cells, and the DNA was then kept in TE buffer at 4 degrees C. The research as a whole found: V gene usage was most similar to the co-twin in 13 of 16 pairs, and J usage was most similar to the co-twin in 8 of 16 pairs, which suggests genetic constraints. The cohort was small, and no association was found between shared CDR3 numbers and age, concordance or disease severity. Significantly higher nucleotide-identical clonotype sharing was observed within monozygotic CF twin pairs than between unrelated CF individuals (P = 0.000026, Mann-Whitney). Simpson clonality tended to be low (median about 0.009), which suggests a naive-dominated repertoire, although clonality was higher in the most severely affected patients.

The germline V and J ends show losses of 4 bases and 5 bases respectively, and no gene match explains 12 bases of the junction. The CDR3 sequence holds 15 residues, the cysteine and phenylalanine included. The only DNA kept is the CDR3, 45 bases in frame from the first base. Looking up the germline V gene (reference sequence) yields CDR1 SGHNT and CDR2 YYREEE. This clone was seen only a few times. What this receptor recognizes is not known. No much larger clonotype is one base removed from it; base qualities were not supplied. Sequencing was carried out using blood. The clonotype was recovered from a boy aged 10-17 years with cystic fibrosis. The rearranged chain carries TRBV5-4 and TRBJ2-7, and 7 junction bases match TRBD2. Read as DNA, the sequence is TGTGCCAGCAGCCTTGACCCGGGACTACAAAACGAGCAGTACTTC. Translation gives CASSLDPGLQNEQYF.